A selection of T cell receptor beta chains follows, all from one sample in a study of somatic mutations in cytotoxic T cells in rheumatoid arthritis. Repertoires were generated with immunoSEQ multiplex PCR, while TCRdb's copy carries only in-frame clones and drops some. The sample carries fewer than 14,000 clones, approximately 79% recorded once. The sample consisted of CD8+ T cells sorted from blood. These receptors all stem from an adult with rheumatoid arthritis. The CDR3 runs from the conserved cysteine through the conserved F or W. D genes are given only for firm matches. Rows may omit the clone size; those that give it use once, few, many or a size class.

clone_size: .
cdr3_length: 16
d_call: TRBD1
v_call: TRBV11-3
j_call: TRBJ1-6
cdr3_nt: TGTGCCAGCAGCTTATTGGGTACAGGGGCTAATTCACCCCTCCACTTT
cdr3_aa: CASSLLGTGANSPLHF

clone_size: .
cdr3_length: 16
d_call: .
v_call: TRBV5-6
j_call: TRBJ2-5
cdr3_nt: TGTGCCAGCAGCTTGTCTGGGGGGGCACCGACAGAGACCCAGTACTTC
cdr3_aa: CASSLSGGAPTETQYF

clone_size: .
cdr3_length: 15
d_call: .
v_call: TRBV7-9
j_call: TRBJ1-4
cdr3_nt: TGTGCCAGCAGCTTAGACGGGACACCGCGCCGAAAACTGTTTTTT
cdr3_aa: CASSLDGTPRRKLFF

clone_size: once
cdr3_length: 15
d_call: .
v_call: TRBV4-3
j_call: TRBJ2-2
cdr3_nt: TGCGCCAGCAGCCAAGCAGGGGCGGACACCGGGGAGCTGTTTTTT
cdr3_aa: CASSQAGADTGELFF

clone_size: .
cdr3_length: 11
d_call: .
v_call: TRBV13
j_call: TRBJ2-1
cdr3_nt: TGTGCCAGCAGCCGTTCACAGGAGCAGTTCTTC
cdr3_aa: CASSRSQEQFF

clone_size: .
cdr3_length: 17
d_call: .
v_call: TRBV9
j_call: TRBJ2-1
cdr3_nt: TGTGCCAGCAGCGTAGAGGGTCTAGAGGGGTCCTACAATGAGCAGTTCTTC
cdr3_aa: CASSVEGLEGSYNEQFF

clone_size: .
cdr3_length: 14
d_call: .
v_call: TRBV5-6
j_call: TRBJ2-5
cdr3_nt: TGTGCCAGCAACGTAGCTGAGGCGTGGGAGACCCAGTACTTC
cdr3_aa: CASNVAEAWETQYF

clone_size: few
cdr3_length: 16
d_call: .
v_call: TRBV4-1
j_call: TRBJ2-5
cdr3_nt: TGCGCCAGCAGCCAAGATTTTTGGGGCGACCAAGAGACCCAGTACTTC
cdr3_aa: CASSQDFWGDQETQYF

clone_size: .
cdr3_length: 16
d_call: .
v_call: TRBV4-3
j_call: TRBJ2-2
cdr3_nt: TGCGCCAGCAGCCAAGACAGAGGAGGGGACACCGGGGAGCTGTTTTTT
cdr3_aa: CASSQDRGGDTGELFF

clone_size: .
cdr3_length: 17
d_call: .
v_call: TRBV28
j_call: TRBJ2-7
cdr3_nt: TGTGCCAGCAGTTTACCCCTTGGAGGTCTTCAGCCCTACGAGCAGTACTTC
cdr3_aa: CASSLPLGGLQPYEQYF

clone_size: .
cdr3_length: 12
d_call: .
v_call: TRBV29-1
j_call: TRBJ1-2
cdr3_nt: TGCAGCGTCTGGCTGGATGGAAGTGGCTACACCTTC
cdr3_aa: CSVWLDGSGYTF

clone_size: few
cdr3_length: 15
d_call: .
v_call: TRBV4-1
j_call: TRBJ1-2
cdr3_nt: TGCGCCAGCAGCTATAGCCACCCTACTAACTATGGCTACACCTTC
cdr3_aa: CASSYSHPTNYGYTF

clone_size: .
cdr3_length: 14
d_call: TRBD1
v_call: TRBV9
j_call: TRBJ1-5
cdr3_nt: TGTGCCAGCAGCGCCACAGGGGGGGATCAGCCCCAGCATTTT
cdr3_aa: CASSATGGDQPQHF

clone_size: .
cdr3_length: 15
d_call: .
v_call: TRBV9
j_call: TRBJ2-1
cdr3_nt: TGTGCCAGCAGCGTAGGGGGGGAAATTTACAATGAGCAGTTCTTC
cdr3_aa: CASSVGGEIYNEQFF